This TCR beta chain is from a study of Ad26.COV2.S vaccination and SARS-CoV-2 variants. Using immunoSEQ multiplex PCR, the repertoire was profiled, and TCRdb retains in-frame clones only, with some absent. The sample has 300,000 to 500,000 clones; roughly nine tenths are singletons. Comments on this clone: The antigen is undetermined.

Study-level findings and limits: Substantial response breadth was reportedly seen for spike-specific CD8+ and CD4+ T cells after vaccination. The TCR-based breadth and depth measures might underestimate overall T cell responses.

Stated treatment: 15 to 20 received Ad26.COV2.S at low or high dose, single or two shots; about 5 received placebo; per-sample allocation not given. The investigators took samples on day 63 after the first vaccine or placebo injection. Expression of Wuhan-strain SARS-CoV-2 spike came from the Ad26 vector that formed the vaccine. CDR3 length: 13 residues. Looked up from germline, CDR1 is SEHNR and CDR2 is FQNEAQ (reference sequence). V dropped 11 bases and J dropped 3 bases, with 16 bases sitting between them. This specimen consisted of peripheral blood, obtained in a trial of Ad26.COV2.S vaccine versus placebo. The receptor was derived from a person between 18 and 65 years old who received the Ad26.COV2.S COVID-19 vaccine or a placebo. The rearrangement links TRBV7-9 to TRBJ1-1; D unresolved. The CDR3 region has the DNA TGTGCCTCGATTTGGGGTGAAGACACTGAAGCTTTCTTT. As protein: CASIWGEDTEAFF.